Each of the 3 T cell receptor beta chains below was sequenced from the same sample in a study of human thymus T cells. TCRdb's table, derived via immunoSEQ multiplex PCR, lists solely in-frame clones and lacks some. There are 40,000 to 45,000 clones in the sample; 90% to 95% occur only once, and approximately 0.13% lies in the top ten. Source material: blood. These TCRs come from a boy younger than two with a congenital heart defect but otherwise immunologically healthy.

V is TRBV10-3 and J is TRBJ1-2; D gene ambiguous. The length of the CDR3 is 15 residues. V lost 4 bases and J 0 bases, leaving 12 bases between the germline ends. In germline, CDR1 is ENHRY, CDR2 SYGVKD. The CDR3: CAISGAETTNYGYTF. As DNA, the CDR3 is TGTGCCATCAGTGGGGCCGAGACAACTAACTATGGCTACACCTTC.

The gene calls are TRBV25-1 and TRBJ1-4; maybe TRBD1 (5 bases). Deletions cut 3 bases from V and 3 bases from J, with 5 bases between. The CDR3 contains 13 residues. Per germline, CDR1 MGHDK and CDR2 SYGVNS. CDR3 residues: CASSEGANEKLFF. CDR3 DNA: TGTGCCAGCAGTGAGGGGGCTAATGAAAAACTGTTTTTT.

J is TRBJ2-7 and V is TRBV7-2; D possibly matches TRBD1 or TRBD2 (5 bases each). V lost 4 bases, J lost 3 bases, and 10 bases lay in between. This CDR3 spans 13 amino acids. Germline lookup yields CDR1 SGHTA and CDR2 FQGNSA. DNA of the CDR3: TGTGCCAGCAGCTCGGGAAGGGGCTACGAGCAGTACTTC. It specifies CASSSGRGYEQYF. Variable domain in full (rest from reference TRBV7-2 and TRBJ2-7): GAGVSQSPSNKVTEKGKDVELRCDPISGHTALYWYRQSLGQGLEFLIYFQGNSAPDKSGLPSDRFSAERTGGSVSTLTIQRTQQEDSAVYLCASSSGRGYEQYFGPGTRLTVT.